This is a list of T cell receptor beta chains from one sample in a study of CD8+ T cells in alopecia areata. Sequencing used immunoSEQ multiplex PCR; TCRdb keeps in-frame clones, though not all of them. This sample carries 80,000 to 100,000 clones, about 40% of them seen once, and the ten largest clones take 1% to 1.5%. Sequencing input: CD4+ T cells sorted from blood. The receptors shown here come from a human donor with alopecia areata. Both conserved end residues are part of each CDR3. The order of the fields is J gene, clone size, D gene, V gene, CDR3 DNA, CDR3 protein. D genes are given only for firm matches. Size tells how often a clone was seen (once, few, many) or the class of an expanded clone, and some rows leave it out.

J gene: TRBJ2-1
clone size: few
D gene: -
V gene: TRBV29-1
CDR3 DNA: TGCAGCGTTGGGGTTTACTCCTACAATGAGCAGTTCTTC
CDR3 protein: CSVGVYSYNEQFF

J gene: TRBJ2-7
clone size: -
D gene: TRBD1
V gene: TRBV13
CDR3 DNA: TGTGCCAGCAGCCCTAGGACAGGAACCTACGAGCAGTACTTC
CDR3 protein: CASSPRTGTYEQYF

J gene: TRBJ2-3
clone size: -
D gene: TRBD1
V gene: TRBV29-1
CDR3 DNA: TGCAGCATGCGACAGGGTGGCACAGATACGCAGTATTTT
CDR3 protein: CSMRQGGTDTQYF

J gene: TRBJ2-2
clone size: -
D gene: TRBD1
V gene: TRBV10-2
CDR3 DNA: TGCGCCAGCTCGCCGAGGGGGCCGAACACCGGGGAGCTGTTTTTT
CDR3 protein: CASSPRGPNTGELFF

J gene: TRBJ1-2
clone size: -
D gene: -
V gene: TRBV5-6
CDR3 DNA: TGTGCCAGCAGCTTCCGAGACAGAGAACCCTATGGCTACACCTTC
CDR3 protein: CASSFRDREPYGYTF

J gene: TRBJ2-5
clone size: few
D gene: TRBD2
V gene: TRBV28
CDR3 DNA: TGTGCCAGCAGTGACCCAGCGGGAGCCGAGGAGACCCAGTACTTC
CDR3 protein: CASSDPAGAEETQYF

J gene: TRBJ2-5
clone size: -
D gene: -
V gene: TRBV6-5
CDR3 DNA: TGTGCCAGCAGTTACGGGGACCTAAGAGGGACCCAGTACTTC
CDR3 protein: CASSYGDLRGTQYF

J gene: TRBJ1-6
clone size: -
D gene: -
V gene: TRBV30
CDR3 DNA: TGTGCCTGGAGTTTCGACCTAGTGAATTCACCCCTCCACTTT
CDR3 protein: CAWSFDLVNSPLHF

J gene: TRBJ1-2
clone size: few
D gene: -
V gene: TRBV7-2
CDR3 DNA: TGTGCCAGCAGCTCAACCGGGACGAACTATGGCTACACCTTC
CDR3 protein: CASSSTGTNYGYTF

J gene: TRBJ2-4
clone size: few
D gene: -
V gene: TRBV5-4
CDR3 DNA: TGTGCCAGCAGCGGGGGAGCCAAAAACATTCAGTACTTC
CDR3 protein: CASSGGAKNIQYF

J gene: TRBJ2-1
clone size: few
D gene: -
V gene: TRBV29-1
CDR3 DNA: TGCAGCGTTGGGACTGCCACCTACAATGAGCAGTTCTTC
CDR3 protein: CSVGTATYNEQFF

J gene: TRBJ2-2
clone size: -
D gene: -
V gene: TRBV4-3
CDR3 DNA: TGCGCCAGCAGCCAAGCCGTGGGGCTGTACACCGGGGAGCTGTTTTTT
CDR3 protein: CASSQAVGLYTGELFF

J gene: TRBJ2-3
clone size: few
D gene: -
V gene: TRBV7-9
CDR3 DNA: TGTGCCAGCAGCTTAGTCTTAAGGGGGAACACAGATACGCAGTATTTT
CDR3 protein: CASSLVLRGNTDTQYF

J gene: TRBJ2-7
clone size: -
D gene: TRBD2
V gene: TRBV5-1
CDR3 DNA: TGCGCCAGCAGCTTCATCTCTAGCGGGAGTACCTACGAGCAGTACTTC
CDR3 protein: CASSFISSGSTYEQYF

J gene: TRBJ1-2
clone size: -
D gene: -
V gene: TRBV5-1
CDR3 DNA: TGCGCCAGCAGCTTTGGGGACTATGGCTACACCTTC
CDR3 protein: CASSFGDYGYTF

J gene: TRBJ1-2
clone size: once
D gene: TRBD1
V gene: TRBV2
CDR3 DNA: TGTGCCAGCAGTGAAATGGACAGGGGACTCTATGGCTACACCTTC
CDR3 protein: CASSEMDRGLYGYTF

J gene: TRBJ2-2
clone size: few
D gene: -
V gene: TRBV29-1
CDR3 DNA: TGCAGCGTTGAGCCGGGAACCGGGGAGCTGTTTTTT
CDR3 protein: CSVEPGTGELFF

J gene: TRBJ2-2
clone size: -
D gene: TRBD2
V gene: TRBV7-2
CDR3 DNA: TGTGCCAGCAGCTTAGATTCTAGCGGGACGGGGGAGCTGTTTTTT
CDR3 protein: CASSLDSSGTGELFF

J gene: TRBJ2-2
clone size: -
D gene: -
V gene: TRBV5-1
CDR3 DNA: TGCGCCAGCACCGGGACCACCGTATTGGCCGGGGAGCTGTTTTTT
CDR3 protein: CASTGTTVLAGELFF

J gene: TRBJ2-6
clone size: -
D gene: -
V gene: TRBV27
CDR3 DNA: TGTGCCAGCAGTTTATCGACAGTCGGCCGTATCTCTGGGGCCAACGTCCTGACTTTC
CDR3 protein: CASSLSTVGRISGANVLTF

J gene: TRBJ2-1
clone size: -
D gene: TRBD1
V gene: TRBV5-6
CDR3 DNA: TGTGCCAGCAGCCCGGACAGGGAGAGGAATGAGCAGTTCTTC
CDR3 protein: CASSPDRERNEQFF

J gene: TRBJ2-2
clone size: few
D gene: -
V gene: TRBV6-6
CDR3 DNA: TGTGCCAGCAGTGGAGGGGGCGTGAACACCGGGGAGCTGTTTTTT
CDR3 protein: CASSGGGVNTGELFF

J gene: TRBJ2-5
clone size: few
D gene: -
V gene: TRBV7-2
CDR3 DNA: TGTGCCAGCAGGCGCCTGGGACACCAACGGGAGACCCAGTACTTC
CDR3 protein: CASRRLGHQRETQYF

J gene: TRBJ2-3
clone size: few
D gene: -
V gene: TRBV7-8
CDR3 DNA: TGTGCCAGCAGCTCCCCCTTAGGGGCGAGCACAGATACGCAGTATTTT
CDR3 protein: CASSSPLGASTDTQYF

J gene: TRBJ2-1
clone size: -
D gene: -
V gene: TRBV29-1
CDR3 DNA: TGCAGCGCCGCTAGGAGCTCCTACAATGAGCAGTTCTTC
CDR3 protein: CSAARSSYNEQFF

J gene: TRBJ1-1
clone size: few
D gene: -
V gene: TRBV7-2
CDR3 DNA: TGTGCCAGCAGCTTACGGCAGGGATGGGCTTTCTTT
CDR3 protein: CASSLRQGWAFF

J gene: TRBJ2-7
clone size: -
D gene: -
V gene: TRBV7-3
CDR3 DNA: TGTGCCAGCAGTCTACAGGGTGGGGTGAGCTACGAGCAGTACTTC
CDR3 protein: CASSLQGGVSYEQYF

J gene: TRBJ1-4
clone size: few
D gene: -
V gene: TRBV7-2
CDR3 DNA: TGTGCCAGCAGCTTAAGCACGGGGGTAGCAAAACTGTTTTTT
CDR3 protein: CASSLSTGVAKLFF

J gene: TRBJ1-3
clone size: once
D gene: -
V gene: TRBV30
CDR3 DNA: TGTGCCTGGAGTGATCACACAAGCTCTGGAAACACCATATATTTT
CDR3 protein: CAWSDHTSSGNTIYF

J gene: TRBJ2-7
clone size: -
D gene: -
V gene: TRBV6-5
CDR3 DNA: TGTGCCAGCAGTCTCAGGGGTTCCCAAAGCGAGCAGTACTTC
CDR3 protein: CASSLRGSQSEQYF

J gene: TRBJ1-5
clone size: -
D gene: -
V gene: TRBV7-2
CDR3 DNA: TGTGCCAGCAGCTTAGTCGGGGTCGGTCAGCCCCAGCATTTT
CDR3 protein: CASSLVGVGQPQHF

J gene: TRBJ2-3
clone size: few
D gene: TRBD1
V gene: TRBV6-4
CDR3 DNA: TGTGCCAGCAGTGGACAGGGAGACACGCAGTATTTT
CDR3 protein: CASSGQGDTQYF

J gene: TRBJ2-7
clone size: -
D gene: TRBD2
V gene: TRBV6-6
CDR3 DNA: TGTGCCAGCAGGACACTAGCGGGGGATGGACAGTACTTC
CDR3 protein: CASRTLAGDGQYF

J gene: TRBJ2-5
clone size: -
D gene: -
V gene: TRBV5-1
CDR3 DNA: TGCGCCAGCGCGGCGGCACCCGCGGTAGAGACCCAGTACTTC
CDR3 protein: CASAAAPAVETQYF

J gene: TRBJ1-2
clone size: few
D gene: TRBD1
V gene: TRBV12-5
CDR3 DNA: TGTGCTAGTGGTTTGGTAGCAGGGGGCCGGTATGGCTACACCTTC
CDR3 protein: CASGLVAGGRYGYTF

J gene: TRBJ2-7
clone size: once
D gene: TRBD2
V gene: TRBV29-1
CDR3 DNA: TGCAGCGTTCAGAGGACTAGCGGGCACTACGAGCAGTACTTC
CDR3 protein: CSVQRTSGHYEQYF

J gene: TRBJ2-5
clone size: -
D gene: -
V gene: TRBV30
CDR3 DNA: TGTGCCTGGATGCTGAAAGGACAAGAGACCCAGTACTTC
CDR3 protein: CAWMLKGQETQYF

J gene: TRBJ2-1
clone size: -
D gene: TRBD2
V gene: TRBV5-1
CDR3 DNA: TGCGCCAGCAGCCCCGGACTAGCGGGATTGTACAATGAGCAGTTCTTC
CDR3 protein: CASSPGLAGLYNEQFF

J gene: TRBJ2-7
clone size: -
D gene: -
V gene: TRBV15
CDR3 DNA: TGTGCCACCAGCAGAGATCGGGTAGAAGGGTACTTC
CDR3 protein: CATSRDRVEGYF

J gene: TRBJ2-2
clone size: -
D gene: -
V gene: TRBV30
CDR3 DNA: TGTGCCTGGAGCCCTCTTCGGTCACCCGGTGGAGGGGAGCTGTTTTTT
CDR3 protein: CAWSPLRSPGGGELFF

J gene: TRBJ2-5
clone size: -
D gene: TRBD1
V gene: TRBV30
CDR3 DNA: TGTGCCTGGACGGTGGGACAGGGTTTGGAGACCCAGTACTTC
CDR3 protein: CAWTVGQGLETQYF

J gene: TRBJ2-1
clone size: few
D gene: TRBD2
V gene: TRBV6-6
CDR3 DNA: TGTGCCAGCAGTTACGGGACTAGCGCGGATGAGCAGTTCTTC
CDR3 protein: CASSYGTSADEQFF

J gene: TRBJ2-3
clone size: -
D gene: -
V gene: TRBV28
CDR3 DNA: TGTGCCAGCAGCCAGCTATGGCCGGGACCCCTGCAGTATTTT
CDR3 protein: CASSQLWPGPLQYF

J gene: TRBJ2-7
clone size: -
D gene: TRBD1
V gene: TRBV29-1
CDR3 DNA: TGCAGCGCGTGTTCCGGGACAGGGGGCTTAGGGGAGCAGTACTTC
CDR3 protein: CSACSGTGGLGEQYF

J gene: TRBJ2-7
clone size: -
D gene: TRBD1
V gene: TRBV4-3
CDR3 DNA: TGCGCCAGCAGCCAAGTTCGACAGGGAGACTACGAGCAGTACTTC
CDR3 protein: CASSQVRQGDYEQYF

J gene: TRBJ2-4
clone size: -
D gene: -
V gene: TRBV16
CDR3 DNA: TGTGCCAGCAGCCAGTCGGACAGAAATCATGACATTCAGTACTTC
CDR3 protein: CASSQSDRNHDIQYF

J gene: TRBJ2-5
clone size: -
D gene: -
V gene: TRBV2
CDR3 DNA: TGTGCCAGCAAATCGGAAGAGACCCAGTACTTC
CDR3 protein: CASKSEETQYF

J gene: TRBJ2-7
clone size: -
D gene: -
V gene: TRBV7-9
CDR3 DNA: TGTGCCAGCGGACCTACGGACAGCACCTACGAGCAGTACTTC
CDR3 protein: CASGPTDSTYEQYF

J gene: TRBJ1-4
clone size: -
D gene: -
V gene: TRBV7-6
CDR3 DNA: TGTGCCAGCAGCAAGCGGGGGTCAACTAATGAAAAACTGTTTTTT
CDR3 protein: CASSKRGSTNEKLFF

J gene: TRBJ2-3
clone size: -
D gene: -
V gene: TRBV20-1
CDR3 DNA: TGCAGTGCTGGGTACTCTAGGGCGCAGTATTTT
CDR3 protein: CSAGYSRAQYF

J gene: TRBJ2-7
clone size: -
D gene: -
V gene: TRBV18
CDR3 DNA: TGTGCCAGCTCACCCAACACAGTAATCAAAGGCTACGAGCAGTACTTC
CDR3 protein: CASSPNTVIKGYEQYF

J gene: TRBJ2-4
clone size: -
D gene: TRBD2
V gene: TRBV6-6
CDR3 DNA: TGTGCCAGCACCCCAATGACTAGCGGACAAAACATTCAGTACTTC
CDR3 protein: CASTPMTSGQNIQYF

J gene: TRBJ1-5
clone size: -
D gene: -
V gene: TRBV19
CDR3 DNA: TGTGCCAGTAGTATTGGAGGGGAGTTAAGGCAGCCCCAGCATTTT
CDR3 protein: CASSIGGELRQPQHF

J gene: TRBJ1-1
clone size: -
D gene: -
V gene: TRBV7-2
CDR3 DNA: TGTGCCAGCACCCGGACCGCGAACACTGAAGCTTTCTTT
CDR3 protein: CASTRTANTEAFF

J gene: TRBJ2-5
clone size: -
D gene: -
V gene: TRBV14
CDR3 DNA: TGTGCCAGCAGCCAAGGGGCAGAGACCCAGTACTTC
CDR3 protein: CASSQGAETQYF

J gene: TRBJ1-1
clone size: once
D gene: TRBD1
V gene: TRBV7-6
CDR3 DNA: TGTGCCAGCACACGGCGAACAGGGGGGAACACTGAAGCTTTCTTT
CDR3 protein: CASTRRTGGNTEAFF

J gene: TRBJ2-5
clone size: few
D gene: -
V gene: TRBV6-6
CDR3 DNA: TGTGCCAGCAGGCCCCAGGGGCGCCCACAAGAGACCCAGTACTTC
CDR3 protein: CASRPQGRPQETQYF

J gene: TRBJ2-1
clone size: -
D gene: -
V gene: TRBV7-3
CDR3 DNA: TGTGCCAGCAGCTCGACTAACAACAATGAGCAGTTCTTC
CDR3 protein: CASSSTNNNEQFF

J gene: TRBJ1-5
clone size: few
D gene: -
V gene: TRBV2
CDR3 DNA: TGTGCCAGCAGTACCGCCCCGCAGGCCGGAAATCAGCCCCAGCATTTT
CDR3 protein: CASSTAPQAGNQPQHF

J gene: TRBJ1-1
clone size: -
D gene: -
V gene: TRBV29-1
CDR3 DNA: TGCAGCGTTGAAGAAGAACGGACGGGGAACACTGAAGCTTTCTTT
CDR3 protein: CSVEEERTGNTEAFF